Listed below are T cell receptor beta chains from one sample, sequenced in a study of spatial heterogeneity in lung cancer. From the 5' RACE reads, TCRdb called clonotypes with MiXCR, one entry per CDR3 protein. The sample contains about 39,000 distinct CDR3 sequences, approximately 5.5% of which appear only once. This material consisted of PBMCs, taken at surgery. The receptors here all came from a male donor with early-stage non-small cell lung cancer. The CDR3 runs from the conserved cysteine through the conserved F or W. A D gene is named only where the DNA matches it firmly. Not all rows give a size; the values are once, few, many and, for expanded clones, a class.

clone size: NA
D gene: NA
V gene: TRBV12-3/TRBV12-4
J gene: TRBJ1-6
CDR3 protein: CASSLLLNSPLHF
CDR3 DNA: TGTGCCAGCAGTTTACTCCTTAATTCACCCCTCCACTTT

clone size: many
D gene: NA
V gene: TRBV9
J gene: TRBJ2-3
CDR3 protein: CASSVVGRIADTQYF
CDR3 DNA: TGTGCCAGCAGCGTAGTAGGGCGGATCGCAGATACGCAGTATTTT

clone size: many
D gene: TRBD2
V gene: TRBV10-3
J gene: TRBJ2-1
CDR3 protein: CAISTSGGRLTGNEQFF
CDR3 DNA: TGTGCCATCAGTACTAGCGGGGGCCGTCTTACCGGGAATGAGCAGTTCTTC

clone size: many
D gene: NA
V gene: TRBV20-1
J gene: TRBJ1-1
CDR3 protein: CSARRDLNTEAFF
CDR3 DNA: TGCAGTGCTAGGCGGGACCTGAACACTGAAGCTTTCTTT

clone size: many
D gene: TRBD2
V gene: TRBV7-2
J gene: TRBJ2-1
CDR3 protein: CASSLVPGTRTAEQFF
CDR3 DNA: TGTGCCAGCAGCTTAGTCCCCGGGACTAGAACGGCTGAGCAGTTCTTC

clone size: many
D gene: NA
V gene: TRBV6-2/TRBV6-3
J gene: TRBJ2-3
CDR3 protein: CASSHPLVGRATDTQYF
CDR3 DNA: TGTGCCAGCAGTCACCCCCTCGTTGGCAGGGCAACAGATACGCAGTATTTT

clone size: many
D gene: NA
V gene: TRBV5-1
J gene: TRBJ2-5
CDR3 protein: CASSLVADSQETQYF
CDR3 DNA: TGCGCCAGCAGCTTGGTCGCGGACAGCCAAGAGACCCAGTACTTC

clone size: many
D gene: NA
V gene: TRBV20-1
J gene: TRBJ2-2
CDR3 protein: CSARSGGGTGELFF
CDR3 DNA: TGCAGTGCTAGATCCGGGGGAGGCACCGGGGAGCTGTTTTTT

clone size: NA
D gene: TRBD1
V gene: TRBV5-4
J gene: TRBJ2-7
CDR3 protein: CASSLQGGDEQYF
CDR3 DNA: TGTGCCAGCAGCTTACAGGGGGGAGACGAGCAGTACTTC

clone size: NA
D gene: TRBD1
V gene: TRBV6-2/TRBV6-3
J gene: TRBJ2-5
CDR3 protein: CAATGTGGSQTQYF
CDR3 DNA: TGTGCCGCCACCGGGACAGGGGGTAGTCAGACCCAGTACTTC

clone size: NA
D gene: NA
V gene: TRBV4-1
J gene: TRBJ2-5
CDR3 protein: CASSQEAGTQYF
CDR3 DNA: TGCGCCAGCAGCCAAGAAGCGGGTACCCAGTACTTC

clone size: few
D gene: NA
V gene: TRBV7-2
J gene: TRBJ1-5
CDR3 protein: CASSFDHSNQPQHF
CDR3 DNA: TGTGCCAGCAGCTTCGATCATAGCAATCAGCCCCAGCATTTT

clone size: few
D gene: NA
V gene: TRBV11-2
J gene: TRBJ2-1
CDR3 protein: CASRSTGKEQFF
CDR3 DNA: TGTGCCAGCAGGTCCACAGGGAAGGAGCAGTTCTTC

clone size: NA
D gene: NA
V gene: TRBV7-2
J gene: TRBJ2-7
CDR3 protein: CASSLAPSNYEQYF
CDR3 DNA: TGTGCCAGCAGCTTAGCGCCCTCTAACTACGAGCAGTACTTC

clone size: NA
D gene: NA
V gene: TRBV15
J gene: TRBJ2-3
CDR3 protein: CAAKGGRDTDTQYF
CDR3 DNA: TGTGCCGCGAAGGGGGGCCGGGACACAGATACGCAGTATTTT